The rows below give T cell receptor beta chains drawn from one sample of a study of Graves' ophthalmopathy and Graves' hyperthyroidism. From the multiplex PCR reads, TCRdb called clonotypes with MiXCR, one entry per CDR3 protein. Here the sample spans under 200,000 distinct CDR3 sequences, less than 45% being singletons. Sequenced input: peripheral blood. The source of these receptors is a woman aged 40-49 years with Graves' ophthalmopathy. Each CDR3 is given with its conserved first and last residue. The order of the fields is clone size, D gene, J gene, V gene, CDR3 DNA, CDR3 protein. D genes are given only for firm matches. Size is stated for part of the rows, as once, few or many counts, or as a class when the clone is expanded.

size: many; D: NA; J: TRBJ1-1; V: TRBV20-1; DNA: TGCAGTGCTAGAGTTTCCGGGACTAATTTCCACACTGAAGCTTTCTTT; CDR3: CSARVSGTNFHTEAFF
size: many; D: TRBD1; J: TRBJ1-2; V: TRBV11-2; DNA: TGTGCCAGCACTCCGGGACAGGGGTATTCCGGCGGCGGCTACACCTTC; CDR3: CASTPGQGYSGGGYTF
size: many; D: NA; J: TRBJ2-6; V: TRBV27; DNA: TGTGCCAGCAGATCCGGGGTCGGGGCCAACGTCCTGACTTTC; CDR3: CASRSGVGANVLTF
size: NA; D: NA; J: TRBJ2-7; V: TRBV12-3/TRBV12-4; DNA: TGTGCCAGCAGTCCCACCCCTGGGGAGCAGTACTTC; CDR3: CASSPTPGEQYF
size: many; D: NA; J: TRBJ1-1; V: TRBV18; DNA: TGTGCCAGCTCCCGCCGCGGAGCCGACACTGAAGCTTTCTTT; CDR3: CASSRRGADTEAFF
size: many; D: NA; J: TRBJ2-5; V: TRBV7-6; DNA: TGTGCCAGCAGCTTACTTGGGCGGACGGGGCAGGAGACCCAGTACTTC; CDR3: CASSLLGRTGQETQYF
size: many; D: TRBD2; J: TRBJ2-2; V: TRBV5-1; DNA: TGCGCCAGCAGCTTTTCTAGCGGCACCGGGGAGCTGTTTTTT; CDR3: CASSFSSGTGELFF
size: many; D: TRBD1; J: TRBJ1-2; V: TRBV6-2/TRBV6-3; DNA: TGTGCCAGCAACCGGGGACAGGGGTTCTATGGCTACACCTTC; CDR3: CASNRGQGFYGYTF
size: NA; D: NA; J: TRBJ1-2; V: TRBV12-3/TRBV12-4; DNA: TGTGCCAGCAGTTTAGCGGGGGGCGTCGGGCTATATGGCTACACCTTC; CDR3: CASSLAGGVGLYGYTF
size: once; D: NA; J: TRBJ1-5; V: TRBV15; DNA: TGTGCCACCAGCAAAACGAACGGGGTCCTCGGTCAGCCCCAGCATTTT; CDR3: CATSKTNGVLGQPQHF
size: NA; D: TRBD2; J: TRBJ2-7; V: TRBV20-1; DNA: TGCAGTGCCTCCACTAGCGGGATAGGTTCCTACGAGCAGTACTTC; CDR3: CSASTSGIGSYEQYF
size: NA; D: NA; J: TRBJ1-5; V: TRBV30; DNA: TGTGCTTGCGCCATGGAAGAGGGCCAGCCCCAGCATTTT; CDR3: CACAMEEGQPQHF
size: many; D: TRBD1; J: TRBJ1-5; V: TRBV29-1; DNA: TGCAGCGTAGTGGACAGGCCCCTCAATCAGCCCCAGCATTTT; CDR3: CSVVDRPLNQPQHF
size: NA; D: NA; J: TRBJ2-7; V: TRBV27; DNA: TGTGCCAGCAGTTTGGGTAAGCGGAACGAGCAGTACTTC; CDR3: CASSLGKRNEQYF
size: NA; D: NA; J: TRBJ1-1; V: TRBV30; DNA: TGTGCCTGGATGTACAGTTTTAACACTGAAGCTTTCTTT; CDR3: CAWMYSFNTEAFF
size: many; D: NA; J: TRBJ1-3; V: TRBV6-2/TRBV6-3; DNA: TGTGCCAGCAGTTACTCGTCGAGACTACCTGGAAACACCATATATTTT; CDR3: CASSYSSRLPGNTIYF
size: NA; D: TRBD2; J: TRBJ2-5; V: TRBV15; DNA: TGTGCCACCAGCAGGGCCCGCGGGACTAGGGGGTCGCAAGAGACCCAGTACTTC; CDR3: CATSRARGTRGSQETQYF
size: NA; D: TRBD1; J: TRBJ2-7; V: TRBV28; DNA: TGTGCCAGCACCAGATCCTGGGGCAGGGGGTCAACCTACGAGCAGTACTTC; CDR3: CASTRSWGRGSTYEQYF
size: many; D: NA; J: TRBJ1-2; V: TRBV6-1; DNA: TGTGCCAGCAGTGAAAGTATCCACTATGGCTACACCTTC; CDR3: CASSESIHYGYTF
size: many; D: TRBD2; J: TRBJ2-7; V: TRBV5-4; DNA: TGTGCCAGCAGCTTCGGGGGGAGGTCCTACGAGCAGTACTTC; CDR3: CASSFGGRSYEQYF